These T cell receptor beta chains were read from a single sample in a study of T cells after yellow fever vaccination. TCRdb used MiXCR to reprocess the 5' RACE reads, holding one entry per CDR3 protein. The sample lists fewer than 90,000 distinct CDR3 sequences, approximately 7% occurring once. Sequenced here: CD8+ T cells sorted from PBMCs, sampled 4 to 5 days after the first yellow fever vaccination. The origin of the receptors is a man aged 18 to 29 who received the YFV17D yellow fever vaccine. CDR3s include the opening cysteine and the closing phenylalanine or tryptophan. The D gene is left open where the match is weak.

CASSDGNQPQHF | TRBJ1-5 | NA | TRBV12-3/TRBV12-4
CASSESQGPMNTEAFF | TRBJ1-1 | NA | TRBV10-1
CASSYRASGVAEQFF | TRBJ2-1 | TRBD2 | TRBV6-5
CASSQDSVIKQGWGSSSPLHF | TRBJ1-6 | NA | TRBV4-1
CSVGSRIDTQYF | TRBJ2-3 | NA | TRBV29-1
CSASTTGTGSPKNIQYF | TRBJ2-4 | TRBD1 | TRBV20-1
CASSIVHPADEQFF | TRBJ2-1 | NA | TRBV19
CATSRATRGYQETQYF | TRBJ2-5 | NA | TRBV15
CASSPAGYGTDTQYF | TRBJ2-3 | TRBD2 | TRBV4-1
CATSRVRSGRGGQPQHF | TRBJ1-5 | NA | TRBV15
CASSWTGVDYNEQFF | TRBJ2-1 | TRBD1 | TRBV5-5
CASSSTGLNGANVLTF | TRBJ2-6 | NA | TRBV27
CASIQGGANVLTF | TRBJ2-6 | NA | TRBV7-9
CASSPFVPGFSGNTIYF | TRBJ1-3 | NA | TRBV6-5
CASSASGSYNEQFF | TRBJ2-1 | NA | TRBV6-2/TRBV6-3
CASSFIGSANTGELFF | TRBJ2-2 | NA | TRBV28
CASSYPHGGSSGAKNIQYF | TRBJ2-4 | NA | TRBV6-2/TRBV6-3
CASNRGGRDNEQFF | TRBJ2-1 | TRBD2 | TRBV5-1
CSPREPPEESEQYF | TRBJ2-7 | NA | TRBV29-1
CASSEAGQAAGELFF | TRBJ2-2 | TRBD1 | TRBV2
CASSFSRVYGYTF | TRBJ1-2 | NA | TRBV27
CASSLREGNQPQHF | TRBJ1-5 | NA | TRBV6-1